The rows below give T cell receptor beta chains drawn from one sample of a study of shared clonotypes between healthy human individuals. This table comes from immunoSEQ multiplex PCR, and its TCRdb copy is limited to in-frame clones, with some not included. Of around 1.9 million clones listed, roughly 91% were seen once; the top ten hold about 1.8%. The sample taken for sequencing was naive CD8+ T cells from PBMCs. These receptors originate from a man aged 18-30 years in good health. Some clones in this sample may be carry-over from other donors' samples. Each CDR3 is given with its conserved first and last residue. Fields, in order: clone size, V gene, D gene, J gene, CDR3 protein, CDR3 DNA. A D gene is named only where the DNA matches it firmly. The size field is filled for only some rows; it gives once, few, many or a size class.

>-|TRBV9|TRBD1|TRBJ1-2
CASSAGRDRVHYGYTF
TGTGCCAGCAGCGCGGGAAGAGACAGGGTACACTATGGCTACACCTTC
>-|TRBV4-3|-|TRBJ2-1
CASSQDWGSYNEQFF
TGCGCCAGCAGCCAAGATTGGGGCTCCTACAATGAGCAGTTCTTC
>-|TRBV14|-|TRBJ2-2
CASSQEGSAGELFF
TGTGCCAGCAGCCAAGAAGGAAGCGCCGGGGAGCTGTTTTTT
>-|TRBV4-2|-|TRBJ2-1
CASSQVSRSPYNEQFF
TGTGCCAGCAGCCAAGTGAGTAGGTCCCCATACAATGAGCAGTTCTTC
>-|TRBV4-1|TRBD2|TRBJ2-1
CASSTGASGNYNEQFF
TGCGCCAGCAGCACGGGCGCTAGCGGGAACTACAATGAGCAGTTCTTC
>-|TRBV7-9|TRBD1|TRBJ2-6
CASSPAGTGFSGANVLTF
TGTGCCAGCAGCCCCGCCGGGACAGGTTTCTCTGGGGCCAACGTCCTGACTTTC
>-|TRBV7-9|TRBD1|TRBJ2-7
CASSPPGQGSYEQYF
TGTGCCAGCAGCCCACCGGGACAGGGATCCTACGAGCAGTACTTC
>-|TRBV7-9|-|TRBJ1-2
CASSFLVGGGYTF
TGTGCCAGCAGCTTCCTCGTGGGTGGAGGCTACACCTTC
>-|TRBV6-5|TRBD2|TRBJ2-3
CASSYSGGRGTDTQYF
TGTGCCAGCAGTTACTCTGGCGGGAGGGGCACAGATACGCAGTATTTT
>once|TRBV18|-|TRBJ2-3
CASSPDRLTTDTQYF
TGTGCCAGCTCACCTGACAGACTCACCACAGATACGCAGTATTTT
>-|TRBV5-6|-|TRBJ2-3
CASSLEASGPSTDTQYF
TGTGCCAGCAGCTTGGAGGCCTCAGGTCCAAGCACAGATACGCAGTATTTT
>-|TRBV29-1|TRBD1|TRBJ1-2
CSVEVAGGWGGYTF
TGCAGCGTTGAAGTGGCAGGGGGCTGGGGAGGCTACACCTTC
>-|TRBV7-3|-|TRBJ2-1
CASSLPPRNEQFF
TGTGCCAGCAGCTTACCCCCGCGGAATGAGCAGTTCTTC
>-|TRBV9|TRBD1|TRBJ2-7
CASTVGDRAHEQYF
TGTGCCAGCACAGTGGGGGACAGGGCTCACGAGCAGTACTTC
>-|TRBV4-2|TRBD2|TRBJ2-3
CASSQEGGLAGVGTDTQYF
TGTGCCAGCAGCCAAGAGGGTGGCCTAGCGGGAGTCGGCACAGATACGCAGTATTTT
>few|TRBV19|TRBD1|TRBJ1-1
CASSWPPGGTEAFF
TGTGCCAGTAGTTGGCCCCCAGGGGGGACTGAAGCTTTCTTT
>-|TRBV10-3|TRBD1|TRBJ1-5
CAISRDSGSAQPQHF
TGTGCCATCAGTCGGGACAGCGGTTCGGCTCAGCCCCAGCATTTT
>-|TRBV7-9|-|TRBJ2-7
CASSYRGGNEQYF
TGTGCCAGCAGCTACAGGGGGGGGAACGAGCAGTACTTC
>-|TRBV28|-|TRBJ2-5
CASNRGTETQYF
TGTGCCAGCAATAGGGGGACGGAGACCCAGTACTTC
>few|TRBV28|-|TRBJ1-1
CASSLTANTEAFF
TGTGCCAGCAGTTTAACAGCGAACACTGAAGCTTTCTTT
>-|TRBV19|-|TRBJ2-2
CASSIGSGASNTGELFF
TGTGCCAGTAGTATCGGATCGGGGGCATCGAACACCGGGGAGCTGTTTTTT
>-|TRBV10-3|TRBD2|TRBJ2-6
CAISVGTRDSFGRGANVLTF
TGTGCCATCAGTGTGGGGACTAGGGATTCTTTTGGTAGGGGGGCCAACGTCCTGACTTTC
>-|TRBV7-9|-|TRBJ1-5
CASSLGGVGQPQHF
TGTGCCAGCAGCTTAGGAGGGGTCGGGCAGCCCCAGCATTTT
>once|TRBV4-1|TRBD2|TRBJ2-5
CASSQGTRGGETQYF
TGCGCCAGCAGCCAGGGGACTAGGGGGGGTGAGACCCAGTACTTC
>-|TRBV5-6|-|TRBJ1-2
CASSLVSGMPGYTF
TGTGCCAGCAGCTTGGTGTCAGGGATGCCGGGCTACACCTTC
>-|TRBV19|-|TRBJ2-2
CASSPLGSGELFF
TGTGCCAGTAGTCCCCTTGGCTCCGGGGAGCTGTTTTTT
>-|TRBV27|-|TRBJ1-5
CASSTTPDRNQPQHF
TGTGCCAGCAGTACAACTCCCGATCGGAATCAGCCCCAGCATTTT
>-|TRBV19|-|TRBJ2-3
CASSIGQDTQYF
TGTGCCAGTAGTATAGGGCAAGATACGCAGTATTTT
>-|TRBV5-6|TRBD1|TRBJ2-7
CASSLMRQGGEQYF
TGTGCCAGCAGCTTAATGAGACAGGGGGGCGAGCAGTACTTC
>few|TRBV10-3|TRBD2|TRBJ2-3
CAISEFSLAGLTDTQYF
TGTGCCATCAGTGAGTTCTCGCTAGCGGGACTCACAGATACGCAGTATTTT
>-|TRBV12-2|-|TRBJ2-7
CASRLEGCEQYF
TGTGCAAGTCGCTTAGAAGGGTGCGAGCAGTACTTC
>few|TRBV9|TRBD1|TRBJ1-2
CASSVSSGTGNYGYTF
TGTGCCAGCAGCGTATCGTCCGGGACAGGGAACTATGGCTACACCTTC
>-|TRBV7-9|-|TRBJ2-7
CASSHQDWGSEQYF
TGTGCCAGCAGCCACCAGGACTGGGGATCCGAGCAGTACTTC
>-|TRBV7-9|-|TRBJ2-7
CASSSDTYEQYF
TGTGCCAGCAGCTCGGACACCTACGAGCAGTACTTC
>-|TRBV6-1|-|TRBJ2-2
CASSGVGAAAGELFF
TGTGCCAGCAGCGGCGTTGGAGCAGCCGCCGGGGAGCTGTTTTTT